This T cell receptor beta chain was observed in a study of T-cell reconstitution after alpha-beta-depleted transplantation in children. Unique molecular identifiers were used to barcode this TCRbeta library. TCRdb processed the PCR reads anew with MiXCR; each CDR3 protein has one entry. The top ten hold about 5% of the sample, which has approximately 400,000 distinct CDR3 sequences, about a tenth seen once. V shed 4 bases and J 4 bases; nucleotides not matched to a gene: 6. Per germline, CDR1 DFQATT and CDR2 SNEGSKA (reference sequence). The CDR3 is 15 amino acids. This clonotype was sampled from a human donor who donated a stem cell graft to a child with acute myeloid leukemia. This sequence joins TRBV20-1 and TRBJ2-1; the match to TRBD2 covers 11 bases. The sample consisted of PBMCs from the stem cell graft donor, taken from the stem cell graft. The CDR3 sequence: CSATKTSGTYNEQFF. CDR3 coding DNA: TGCAGTGCTACCAAGACTAGCGGGACTTACAATGAGCAGTTCTTC.